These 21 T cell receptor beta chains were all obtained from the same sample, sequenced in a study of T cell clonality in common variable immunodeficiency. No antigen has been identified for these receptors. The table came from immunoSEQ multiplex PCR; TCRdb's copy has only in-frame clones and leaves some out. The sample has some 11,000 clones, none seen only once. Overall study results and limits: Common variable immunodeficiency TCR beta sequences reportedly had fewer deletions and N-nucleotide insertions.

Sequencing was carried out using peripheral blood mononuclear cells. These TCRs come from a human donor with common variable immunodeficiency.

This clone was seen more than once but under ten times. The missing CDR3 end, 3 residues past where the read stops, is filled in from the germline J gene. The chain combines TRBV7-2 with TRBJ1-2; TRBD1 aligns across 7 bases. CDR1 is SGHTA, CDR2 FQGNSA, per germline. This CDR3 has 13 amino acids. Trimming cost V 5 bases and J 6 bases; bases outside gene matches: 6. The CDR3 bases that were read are TGTGCCAGCAGCCGACAGGGCTCGGATGGC. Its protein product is CASSRQGSDG. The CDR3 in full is CASSRQGSDGYTF.

The CDR3 bases that were read are TGTGCCAGTAGTATCACAGGCCCTGGAGGC. The encoded protein is CASSITGPGG. The whole CDR3 reads CASSITGPGGYTF. The gene calls are TRBV19 and TRBJ1-2, with D possibly being TRBD1 (5 bases). With the read ending 3 residues before the CDR3 end, the germline J gene is used to fill in that end. Germline CDR1 LNHDA, CDR2 SQIVND (reference sequence). The CDR3 covers 13 residues.

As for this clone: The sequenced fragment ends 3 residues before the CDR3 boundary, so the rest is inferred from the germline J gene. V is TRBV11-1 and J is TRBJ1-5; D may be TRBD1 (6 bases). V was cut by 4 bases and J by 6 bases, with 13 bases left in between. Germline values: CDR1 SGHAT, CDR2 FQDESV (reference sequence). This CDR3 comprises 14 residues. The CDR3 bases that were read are TGTGCCAGCAGCTCGACAGGCGGGGGTCAGCCC. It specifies CASSSTGGGQP. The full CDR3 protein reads CASSSTGGGQPQHF.

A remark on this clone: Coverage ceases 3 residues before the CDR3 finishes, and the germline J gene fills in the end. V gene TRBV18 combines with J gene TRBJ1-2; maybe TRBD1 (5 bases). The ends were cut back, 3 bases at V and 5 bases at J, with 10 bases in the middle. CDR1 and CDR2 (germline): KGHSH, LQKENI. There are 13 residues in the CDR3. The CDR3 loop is CASSPRGDYGYTF. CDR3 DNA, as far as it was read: TGTGCCAGCTCACCCCGGGGGGATTATGGC.

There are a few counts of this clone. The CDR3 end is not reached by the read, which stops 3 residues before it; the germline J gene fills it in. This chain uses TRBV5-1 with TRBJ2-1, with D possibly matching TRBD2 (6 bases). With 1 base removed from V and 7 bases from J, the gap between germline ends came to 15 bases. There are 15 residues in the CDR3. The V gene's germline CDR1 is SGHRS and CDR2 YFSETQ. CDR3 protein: CASSLTGTRANEQFF. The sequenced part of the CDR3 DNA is TGCGCCAGCAGCTTGACCGGGACTCGTGCGAATGAG.

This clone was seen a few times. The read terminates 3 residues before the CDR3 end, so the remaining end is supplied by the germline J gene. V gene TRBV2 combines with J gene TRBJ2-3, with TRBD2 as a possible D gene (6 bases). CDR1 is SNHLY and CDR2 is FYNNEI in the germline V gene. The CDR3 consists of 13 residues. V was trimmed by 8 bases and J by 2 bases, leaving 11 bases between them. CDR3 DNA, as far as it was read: TGTGCCAGCCGTAGCGGATTCACAGATACG. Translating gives CASRSGFTDT. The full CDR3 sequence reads CASRSGFTDTQYF.

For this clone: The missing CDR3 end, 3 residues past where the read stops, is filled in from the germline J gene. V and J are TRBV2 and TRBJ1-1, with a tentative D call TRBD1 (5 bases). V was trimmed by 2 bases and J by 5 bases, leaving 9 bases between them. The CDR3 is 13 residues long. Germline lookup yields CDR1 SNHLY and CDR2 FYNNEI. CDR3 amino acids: CASSEQQATEAFF. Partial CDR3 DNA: TGTGCCAGCAGTGAACAACAGGCTACTGAA.

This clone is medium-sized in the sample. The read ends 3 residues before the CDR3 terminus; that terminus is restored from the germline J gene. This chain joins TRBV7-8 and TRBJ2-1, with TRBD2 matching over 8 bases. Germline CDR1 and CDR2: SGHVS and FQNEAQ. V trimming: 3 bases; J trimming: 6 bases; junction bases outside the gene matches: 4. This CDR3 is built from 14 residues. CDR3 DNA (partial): TGTGCCAGCAGCTTTGTCGGGGGGGGCAATGAG. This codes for CASSFVGGGNE. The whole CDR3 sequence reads CASSFVGGGNEQFF.

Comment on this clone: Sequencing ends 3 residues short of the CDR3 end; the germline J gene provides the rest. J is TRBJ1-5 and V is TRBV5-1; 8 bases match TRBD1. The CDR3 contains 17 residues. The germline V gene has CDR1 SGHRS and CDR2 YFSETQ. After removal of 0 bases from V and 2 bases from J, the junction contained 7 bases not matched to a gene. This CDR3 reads CASSLEAGGSGNQPQHF. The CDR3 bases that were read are TGCGCCAGCAGCTTGGAGGCAGGGGGCTCGGGCAATCAGCCC. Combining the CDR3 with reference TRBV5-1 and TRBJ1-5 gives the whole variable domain KAGVTQTPRYLIKTRGQQVTLSCSPISGHRSVSWYQQTPGQGLQFLFEYFSETQRNKGNFPGRFSGRQFSNSRSEMNVSTLELGDSALYLCASSLEAGGSGNQPQHFGDGTRLSIL.

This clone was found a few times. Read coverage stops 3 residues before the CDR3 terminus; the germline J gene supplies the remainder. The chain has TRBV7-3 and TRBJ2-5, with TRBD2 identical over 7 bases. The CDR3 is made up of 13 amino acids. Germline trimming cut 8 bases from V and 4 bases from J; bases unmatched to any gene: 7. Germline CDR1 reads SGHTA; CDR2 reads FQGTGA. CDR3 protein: CASGKRGGETQYF. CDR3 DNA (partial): TGTGCCAGCGGTAAGCGGGGAGGAGAGACC.

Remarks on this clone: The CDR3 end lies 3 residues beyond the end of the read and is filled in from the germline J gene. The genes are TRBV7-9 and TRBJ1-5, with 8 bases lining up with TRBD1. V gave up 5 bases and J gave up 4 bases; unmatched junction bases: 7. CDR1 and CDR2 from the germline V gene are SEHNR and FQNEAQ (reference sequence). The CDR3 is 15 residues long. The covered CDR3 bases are TGTGCCAGCAGCCCCCAGGGGGCAGGTAATCAGCCC. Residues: CASSPQGAGNQP. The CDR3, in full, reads CASSPQGAGNQPQHF.

The CDR3 spells CASSALPGQGYEQYF. Partial CDR3 DNA: TGCGCCAGCAGCGCCCTCCCGGGACAGGGATACGAG. The chain recombines TRBV5-1 with TRBJ2-7; 9 bases match TRBD1. The read ends 3 residues early relative to the CDR3; the germline J gene fills the gap. In germline, CDR1 is SGHRS, CDR2 YFSETQ. This CDR3 has 15 amino acids. V shed 4 bases, J shed 4 bases, and the junction held 9 bases outside the gene matches.

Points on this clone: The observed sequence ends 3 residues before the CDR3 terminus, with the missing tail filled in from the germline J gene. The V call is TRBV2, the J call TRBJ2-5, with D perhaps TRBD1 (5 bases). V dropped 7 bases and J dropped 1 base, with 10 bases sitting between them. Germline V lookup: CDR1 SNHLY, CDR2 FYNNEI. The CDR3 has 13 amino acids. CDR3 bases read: TGTGCCAGCAACGAAAGGGGCCAAGAGACC. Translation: CASNERGQET. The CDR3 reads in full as CASNERGQETQYF.

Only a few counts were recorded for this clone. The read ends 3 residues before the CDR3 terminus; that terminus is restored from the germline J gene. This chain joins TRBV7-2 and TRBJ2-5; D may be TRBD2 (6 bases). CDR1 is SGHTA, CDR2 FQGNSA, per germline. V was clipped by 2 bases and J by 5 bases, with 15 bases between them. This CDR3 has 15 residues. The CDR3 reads CASSLLNSAGETQYF. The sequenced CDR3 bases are TGTGCCAGCAGCTTACTGAATTCGGCGGGGGAGACC.

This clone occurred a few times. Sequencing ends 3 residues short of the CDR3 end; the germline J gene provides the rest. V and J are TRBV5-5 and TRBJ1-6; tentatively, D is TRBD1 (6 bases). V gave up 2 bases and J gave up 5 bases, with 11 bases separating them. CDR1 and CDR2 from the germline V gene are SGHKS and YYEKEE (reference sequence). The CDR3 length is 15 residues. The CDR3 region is CASSFNRENNSPLHF. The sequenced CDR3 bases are TGTGCCAGCAGCTTTAACAGGGAGAATAATTCACCC.

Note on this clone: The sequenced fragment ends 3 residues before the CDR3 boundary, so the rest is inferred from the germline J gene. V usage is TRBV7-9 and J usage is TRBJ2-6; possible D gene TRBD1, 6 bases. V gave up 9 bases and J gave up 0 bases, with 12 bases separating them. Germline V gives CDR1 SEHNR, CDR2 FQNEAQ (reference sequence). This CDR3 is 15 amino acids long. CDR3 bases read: TGTGCCAGGACAACAGGGCCCTCTGGGGCCAACGTC. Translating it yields CARTTGPSGANV. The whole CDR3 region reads CARTTGPSGANVLTF.

The DNA read from the CDR3 is TGTGCCAGTAGTTCGATAACAGGGTCGGGCACTGAA. Its protein product is CASSSITGSGTE. From start to end, the CDR3 is CASSSITGSGTEAFF. This chain links TRBV19 with TRBJ1-1, with a weak D call TRBD1 (6 bases). Read sequence stops 3 residues before the CDR3 end, and the germline J gene provides the missing end. Germline V gives CDR1 LNHDA, CDR2 SQIVND (reference sequence). V lost 5 bases, J lost 4 bases, and 17 bases lay in between. This CDR3 has 15 amino acids. Full variable domain (rest looked up from reference TRBV19 and TRBJ1-1): DGGITQSPKYLFRKEGQNVTLSCEQNLNHDAMYWYRQDPGQGLRLIYYSQIVNDFQKGDIAEGYSVSREKKESFPLTVTSAQKNPTAFYLCASSSITGSGTEAFFGQGTRLTVV.

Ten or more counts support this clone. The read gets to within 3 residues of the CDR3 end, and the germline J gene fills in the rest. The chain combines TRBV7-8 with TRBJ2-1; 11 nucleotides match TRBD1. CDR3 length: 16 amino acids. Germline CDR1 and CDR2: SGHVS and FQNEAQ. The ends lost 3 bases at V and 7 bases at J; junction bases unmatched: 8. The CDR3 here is CASSFSGTGGKNEQFF. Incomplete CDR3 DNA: TGTGCCAGCAGCTTTTCCGGGACAGGGGGAAAAAATGAG.

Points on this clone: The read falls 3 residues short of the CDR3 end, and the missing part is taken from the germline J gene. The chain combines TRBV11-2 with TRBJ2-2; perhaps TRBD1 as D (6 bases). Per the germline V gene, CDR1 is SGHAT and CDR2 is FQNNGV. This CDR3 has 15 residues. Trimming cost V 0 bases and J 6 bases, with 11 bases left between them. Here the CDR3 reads CASSLDRGRSGELFF. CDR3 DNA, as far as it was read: TGTGCCAGCAGCTTAGACAGGGGAAGGTCCGGGGAG. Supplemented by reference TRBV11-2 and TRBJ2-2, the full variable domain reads EAGVAQSPRYKIIEKRQSVAFWCNPISGHATLYWYQQILGQGPKLLIQFQNNGVVDDSQLPKDRFSAERLKGVDSTLKIQPAKLEDSAVYLCASSLDRGRSGELFFGEGSRLTVL.

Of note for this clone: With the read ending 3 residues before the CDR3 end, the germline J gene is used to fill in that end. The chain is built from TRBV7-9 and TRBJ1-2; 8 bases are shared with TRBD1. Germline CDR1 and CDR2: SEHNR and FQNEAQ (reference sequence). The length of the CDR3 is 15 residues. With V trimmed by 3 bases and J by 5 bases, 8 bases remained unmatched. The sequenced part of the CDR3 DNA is TGTGCCAGCAGCTTCGGACAGGGCCCGTCTTATGGC. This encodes CASSFGQGPSYG. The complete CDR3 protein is CASSFGQGPSYGYTF.

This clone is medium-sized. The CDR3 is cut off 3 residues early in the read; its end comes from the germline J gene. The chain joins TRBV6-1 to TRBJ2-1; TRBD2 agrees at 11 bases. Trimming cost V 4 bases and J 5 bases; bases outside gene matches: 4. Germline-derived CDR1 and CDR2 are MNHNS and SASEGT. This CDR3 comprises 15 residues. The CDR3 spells CASSVAGGLDNEQFF. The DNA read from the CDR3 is TGTGCCAGCAGTGTAGCGGGGGGGCTCGACAATGAG.